This is a list of T cell receptor beta chains from one sample in a study of cytotoxic CD8 clonotypes in ibrutinib-treated CLL. Repertoires were generated with immunoSEQ multiplex PCR, while TCRdb's copy carries only in-frame clones and drops some. The sample contains about 50,000 clones, roughly 57% of which appear only once. Source: PBMCs, taken after 24 months of ibrutinib treatment. These receptors originate from a human donor with chronic lymphocytic leukemia. Each CDR3 is given with its conserved first and last residue. The order of the fields is clone size, V gene, CDR3 protein. Clone sizes are given selectively: once, few, many, or a class where the clone is expanded.

- | TRBV12-5 | CASGLDLLPGLAGVETQYF
- | TRBV6-1 | CASSADDSRPQHF
- | TRBV9 | CASSVGGGLVYGYTF
- | TRBV7-9 | CASSLMSSSDEQYF
- | TRBV6-5 | CASSSRQGLGNQPQHF
- | TRBV5-1 | CASSPLAGTGYEQYF
few | TRBV7-9 | CASSLGGGGRTDTQYF
few | TRBV19 | CASSIDGPGRAFF
- | TRBV2 | CASGRGGYEQYF
- | TRBV7-9 | CASSQTLRGLYEQYF
- | TRBV19 | CASSAGRSGNTIYF
- | TRBV5-4 | CASSSTGDDTEAFF
- | TRBV5-8 | CASTILAGGHNEQFF
- | TRBV5-4 | CASSLMSGGSRETQYF
- | TRBV5-4 | CASSLGGQNPYEQYF
few | TRBV5-1 | CASSLIEGGQETQYF
once | TRBV11-2 | CASSMGTGGYEQYF
once | TRBV6-6 | CASSTGGLTYEQYF
- | TRBV5-6 | CASSSYTSYEQYF
- | TRBV5-1 | CASSLAGGQGNEQFF
few | TRBV7-7 | CASSPSSGNTIYF
- | TRBV15 | CATSRRGGEGNTIYF
- | TRBV29-1 | CSVGAGGGETQYF
many | TRBV2 | CASFPGQLTDTQYF
- | TRBV5-1 | CASRVSNQPQHF
few | TRBV19 | CASAITGIYNEQFF
few | TRBV5-1 | CASGPRERNEQFF
few | TRBV10-3 | CAISAEELTWQYF
- | TRBV7-9 | CASSLAGTATNEKLFF